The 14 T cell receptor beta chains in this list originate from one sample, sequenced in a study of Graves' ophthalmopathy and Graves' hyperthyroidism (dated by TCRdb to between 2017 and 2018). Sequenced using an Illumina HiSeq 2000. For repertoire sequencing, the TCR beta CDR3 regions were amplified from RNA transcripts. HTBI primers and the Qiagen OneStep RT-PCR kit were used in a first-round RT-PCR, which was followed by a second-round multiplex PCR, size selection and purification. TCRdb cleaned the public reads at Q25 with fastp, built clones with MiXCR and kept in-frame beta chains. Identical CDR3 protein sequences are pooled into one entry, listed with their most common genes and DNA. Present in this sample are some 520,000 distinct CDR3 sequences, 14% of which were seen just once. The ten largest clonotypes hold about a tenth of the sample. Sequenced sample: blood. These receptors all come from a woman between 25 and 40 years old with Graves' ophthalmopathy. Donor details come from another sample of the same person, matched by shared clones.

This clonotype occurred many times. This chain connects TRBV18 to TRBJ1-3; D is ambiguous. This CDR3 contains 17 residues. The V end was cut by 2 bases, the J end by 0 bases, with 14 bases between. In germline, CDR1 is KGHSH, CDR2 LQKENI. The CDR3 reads CASSPRRSPFSGNTIYF. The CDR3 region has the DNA TGTGCCAGCTCACCAAGAAGGAGCCCGTTCTCTGGAAACACCATATATTTT.

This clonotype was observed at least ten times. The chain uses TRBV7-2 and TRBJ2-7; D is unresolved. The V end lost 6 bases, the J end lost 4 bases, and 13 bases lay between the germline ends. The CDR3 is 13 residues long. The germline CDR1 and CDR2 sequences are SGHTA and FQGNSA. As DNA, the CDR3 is TGTGCCAGCAGTCCCCTCCGAGGTTACGAGCAGTACTTC. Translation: CASSPLRGYEQYF.

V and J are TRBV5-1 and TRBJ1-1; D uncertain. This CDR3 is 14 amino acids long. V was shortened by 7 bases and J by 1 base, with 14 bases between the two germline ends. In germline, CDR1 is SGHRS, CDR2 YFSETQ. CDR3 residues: CASREDGGNTEAFF. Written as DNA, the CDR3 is TGCGCCAGCCGTGAAGACGGAGGGAACACTGAAGCTTTCTTT.

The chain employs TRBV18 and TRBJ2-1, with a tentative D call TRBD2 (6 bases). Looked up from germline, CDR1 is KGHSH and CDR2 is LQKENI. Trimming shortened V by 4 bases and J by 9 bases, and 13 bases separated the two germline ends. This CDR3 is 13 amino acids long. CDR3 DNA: TGTGCCAGCTCACGGGCGGCGGGACTTGAGCAGTTCTTC. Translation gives CASSRAAGLEQFF. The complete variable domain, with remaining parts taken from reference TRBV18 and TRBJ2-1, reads NAGVMQNPRHLVRRRGQEARLRCSPMKGHSHVYWYRQLPEEGLKFMVYLQKENIIDESGMPKERFSAEFPKEGPSILRIQQVVRGDSAAYFCASSRAAGLEQFFGPGTRLTVL.

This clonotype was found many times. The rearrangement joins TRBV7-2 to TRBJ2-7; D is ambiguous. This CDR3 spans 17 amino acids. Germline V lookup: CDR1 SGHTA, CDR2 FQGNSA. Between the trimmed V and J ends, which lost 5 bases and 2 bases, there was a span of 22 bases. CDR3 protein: CASSPRSWAKKPYEQYF. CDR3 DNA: TGTGCCAGCAGCCCCCGGTCGTGGGCGAAGAAGCCCTACGAGCAGTACTTC.

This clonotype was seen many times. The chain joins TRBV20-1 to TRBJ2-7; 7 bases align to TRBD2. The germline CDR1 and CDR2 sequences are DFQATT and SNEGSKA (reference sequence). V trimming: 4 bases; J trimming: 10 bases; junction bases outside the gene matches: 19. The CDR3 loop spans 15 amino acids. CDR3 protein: CSAIQRERGKPDQYF. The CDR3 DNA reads TGCAGTGCTATCCAGCGGGAACGGGGAAAACCCGATCAGTACTTC.

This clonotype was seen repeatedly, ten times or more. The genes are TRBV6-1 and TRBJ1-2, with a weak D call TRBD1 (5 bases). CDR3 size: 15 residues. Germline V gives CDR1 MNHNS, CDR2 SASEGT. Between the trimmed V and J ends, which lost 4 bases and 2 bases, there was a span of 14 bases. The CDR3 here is CASSAEPGRNYGYTF. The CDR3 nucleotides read TGTGCCAGCAGTGCAGAGCCGGGACGGAACTATGGCTACACCTTC.

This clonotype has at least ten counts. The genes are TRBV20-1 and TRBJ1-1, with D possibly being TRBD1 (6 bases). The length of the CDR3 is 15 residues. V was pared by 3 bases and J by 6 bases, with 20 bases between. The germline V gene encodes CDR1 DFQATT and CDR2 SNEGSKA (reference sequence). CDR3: CSASEQGPDSAEAFF. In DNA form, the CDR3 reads TGCAGTGCTAGTGAACAGGGTCCCGATTCGGCTGAAGCTTTCTTT.

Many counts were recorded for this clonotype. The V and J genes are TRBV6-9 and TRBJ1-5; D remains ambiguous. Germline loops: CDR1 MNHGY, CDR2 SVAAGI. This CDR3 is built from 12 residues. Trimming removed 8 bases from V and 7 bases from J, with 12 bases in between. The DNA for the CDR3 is TGTGCCAGCCCGACCGCTCGGCAGCCCCAGCATTTT. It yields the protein CASPTARQPQHF.

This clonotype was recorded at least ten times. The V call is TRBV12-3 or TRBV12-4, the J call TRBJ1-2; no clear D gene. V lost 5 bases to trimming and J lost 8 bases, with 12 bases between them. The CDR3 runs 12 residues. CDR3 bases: TGTGCCAGCAGTCTCGGACTAGGGGGCTACACCTTC. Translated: CASSLGLGGYTF.

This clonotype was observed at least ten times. The CDR3 sequence is CASSLDGGDYGYTF. CDR3 coding DNA: TGTGCCAGCAGCTTAGATGGCGGCGACTATGGCTACACCTTC. The V call is TRBV7-8, the J call TRBJ1-2, with unresolved D. The CDR3 consists of 14 residues. V was shortened by 1 base and J by 3 bases, with 9 bases between the two germline ends. Germline assignment: CDR1 SGHVS and CDR2 FQNEAQ. The complete variable domain, with remaining parts taken from reference TRBV7-8 and TRBJ1-2, reads GAGVSQSPRYKVAKRGQDVALRCDPISGHVSLFWYQQALGQGPEFLTYFQNEAQLDKSGLPSDRFFAERPEGSVSTLKIQRTQQEDSAVYLCASSLDGGDYGYTFGSGTRLTVV.

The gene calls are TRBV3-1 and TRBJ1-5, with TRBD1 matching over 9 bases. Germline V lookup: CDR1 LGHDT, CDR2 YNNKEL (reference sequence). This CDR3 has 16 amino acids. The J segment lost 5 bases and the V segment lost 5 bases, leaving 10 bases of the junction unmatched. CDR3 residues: CASSSAGTGNYQPQHF. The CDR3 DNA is TGTGCCAGCAGCAGCGCCGGGACAGGGAATTATCAGCCCCAGCATTTT.

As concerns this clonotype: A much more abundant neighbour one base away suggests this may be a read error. This chain's CDR3 is CASTTGLAGGTYGQYF. The DNA for the CDR3 is TGTGCCTCCACAACAGGACTAGCGGGAGGTACCTACGGGCAGTACTTC. The rearrangement links TRBV30 to TRBJ2-7, with 14 bases that match TRBD2. This CDR3 is built from 16 residues. CDR1 and CDR2 from the germline V gene are GTSNPN and SVGIG (reference sequence).

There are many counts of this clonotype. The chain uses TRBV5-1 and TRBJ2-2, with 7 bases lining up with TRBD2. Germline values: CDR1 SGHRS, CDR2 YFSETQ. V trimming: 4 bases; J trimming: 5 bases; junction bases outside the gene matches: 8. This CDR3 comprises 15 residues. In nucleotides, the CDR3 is TGCGCCAGCAGCGGAGGACGTAGCGGGACCGGGGAGCTGTTTTTT. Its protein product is CASSGGRSGTGELFF.